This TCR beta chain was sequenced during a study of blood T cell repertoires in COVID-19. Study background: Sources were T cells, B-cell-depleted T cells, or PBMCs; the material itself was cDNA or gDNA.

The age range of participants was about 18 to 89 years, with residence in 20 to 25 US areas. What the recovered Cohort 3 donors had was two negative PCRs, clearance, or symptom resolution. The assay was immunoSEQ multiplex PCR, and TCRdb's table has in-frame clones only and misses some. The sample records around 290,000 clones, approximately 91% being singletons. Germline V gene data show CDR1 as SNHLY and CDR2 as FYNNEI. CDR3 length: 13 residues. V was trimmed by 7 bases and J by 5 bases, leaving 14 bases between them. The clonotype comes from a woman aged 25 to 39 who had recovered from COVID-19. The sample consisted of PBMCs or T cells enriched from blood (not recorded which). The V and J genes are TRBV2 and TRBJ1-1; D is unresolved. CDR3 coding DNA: TGTGCCAGCAACGTAGCCCCGGGTACTGAAGCTTTCTTT. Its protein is CASNVAPGTEAFF.